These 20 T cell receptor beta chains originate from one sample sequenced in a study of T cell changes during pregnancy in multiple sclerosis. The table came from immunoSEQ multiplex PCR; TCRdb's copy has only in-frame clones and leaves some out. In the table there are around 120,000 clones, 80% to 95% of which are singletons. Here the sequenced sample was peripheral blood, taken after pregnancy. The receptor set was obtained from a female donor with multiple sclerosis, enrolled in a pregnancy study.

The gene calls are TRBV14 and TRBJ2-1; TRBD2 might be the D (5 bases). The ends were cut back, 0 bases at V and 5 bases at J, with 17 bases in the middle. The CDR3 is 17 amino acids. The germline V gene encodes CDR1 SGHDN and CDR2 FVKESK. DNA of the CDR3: TGTGCCAGCAGCCAAGAATGGAGGCAGGAGAGGGACAATGAGCAGTTCTTC. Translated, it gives CASSQEWRQERDNEQFF.

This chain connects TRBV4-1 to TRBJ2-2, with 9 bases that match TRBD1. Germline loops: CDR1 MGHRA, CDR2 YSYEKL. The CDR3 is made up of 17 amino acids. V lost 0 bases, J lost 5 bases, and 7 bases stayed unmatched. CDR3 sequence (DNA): TGCGCCAGCAGCCAAGATTGGGAGACAGGGGGGACCGGGGAGCTGTTTTTT. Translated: CASSQDWETGGTGELFF.

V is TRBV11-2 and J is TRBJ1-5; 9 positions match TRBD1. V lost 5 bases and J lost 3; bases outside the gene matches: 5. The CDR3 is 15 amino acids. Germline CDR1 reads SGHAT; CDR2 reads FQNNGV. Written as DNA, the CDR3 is TGTGCCAGCAGCAGGACAGGGGCCTACAATCAGCCCCAGCATTTT. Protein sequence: CASSRTGAYNQPQHF.

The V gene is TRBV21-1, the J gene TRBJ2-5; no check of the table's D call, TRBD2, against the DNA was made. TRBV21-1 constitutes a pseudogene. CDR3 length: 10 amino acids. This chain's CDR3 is CASRLETQYF. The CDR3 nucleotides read TGTGCCAGCAGACTCGAGACCCAGTACTTC.

CDR3 sequence reads: CASSPAGANEQFF. As DNA, the CDR3 is TGTGCCAGCAGCCCAGCGGGGGCCAATGAGCAGTTCTTC. V is TRBV13 and J is TRBJ2-1, with 8 positions matching TRBD2. The CDR3 sequence is 13 residues long. Germline trimming cut 5 bases from V and 6 bases from J; bases unmatched to any gene: 3. Germline CDR1 is PRHDT and CDR2 is FYEKMQ (reference sequence).

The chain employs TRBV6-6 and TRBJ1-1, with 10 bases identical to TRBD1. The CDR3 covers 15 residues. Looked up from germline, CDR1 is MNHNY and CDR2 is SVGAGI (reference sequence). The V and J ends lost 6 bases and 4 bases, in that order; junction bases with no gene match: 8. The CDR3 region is CASSRGQGKGTEAFF. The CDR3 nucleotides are TGTGCCAGCAGCCGGGGACAGGGGAAGGGCACTGAAGCTTTCTTT.

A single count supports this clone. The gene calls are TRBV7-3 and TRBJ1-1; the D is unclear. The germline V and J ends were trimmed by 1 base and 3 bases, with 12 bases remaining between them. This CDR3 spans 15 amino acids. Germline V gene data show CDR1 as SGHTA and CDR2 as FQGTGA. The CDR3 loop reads CASSLSGRWDTEAFF. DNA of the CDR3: TGTGCCAGCAGCTTAAGCGGGCGATGGGACACTGAAGCTTTCTTT.

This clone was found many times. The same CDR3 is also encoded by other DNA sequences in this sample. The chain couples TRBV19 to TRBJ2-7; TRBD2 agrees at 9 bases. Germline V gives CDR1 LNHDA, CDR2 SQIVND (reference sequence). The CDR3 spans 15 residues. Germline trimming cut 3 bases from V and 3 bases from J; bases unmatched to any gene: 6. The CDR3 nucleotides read TGTGCCAGTAGTATTATAAGCGGGGGGATCTACGAGCAGTACTTC. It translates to CASSIISGGIYEQYF.

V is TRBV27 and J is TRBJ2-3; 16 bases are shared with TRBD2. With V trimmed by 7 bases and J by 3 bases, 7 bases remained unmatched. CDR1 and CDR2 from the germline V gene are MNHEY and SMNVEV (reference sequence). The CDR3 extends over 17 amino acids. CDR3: CASNKLGLAGGTDTQYF. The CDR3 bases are TGTGCCAGCAATAAGCTGGGACTAGCGGGGGGGACAGATACGCAGTATTTT.

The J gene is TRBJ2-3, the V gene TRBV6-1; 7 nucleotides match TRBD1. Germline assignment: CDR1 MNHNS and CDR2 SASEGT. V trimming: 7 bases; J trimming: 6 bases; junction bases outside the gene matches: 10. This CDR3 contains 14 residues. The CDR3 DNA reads TGTGCCAGCACCTTATACGTGACAGGGGATACGCAGTATTTT. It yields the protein CASTLYVTGDTQYF.

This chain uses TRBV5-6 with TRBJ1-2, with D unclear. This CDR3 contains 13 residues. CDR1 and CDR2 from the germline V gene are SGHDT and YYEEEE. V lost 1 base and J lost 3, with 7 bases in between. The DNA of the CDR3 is TGTGCCAGCAGCTTGAGCGGCTACTATGGCTACACCTTC. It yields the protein CASSLSGYYGYTF.

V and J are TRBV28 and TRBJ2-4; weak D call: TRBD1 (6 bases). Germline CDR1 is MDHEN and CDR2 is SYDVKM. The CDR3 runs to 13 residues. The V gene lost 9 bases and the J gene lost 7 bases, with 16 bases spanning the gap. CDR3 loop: CASTGQVMNIQYF. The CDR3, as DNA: TGTGCCAGTACGGGACAAGTAATGAACATTCAGTACTTC.

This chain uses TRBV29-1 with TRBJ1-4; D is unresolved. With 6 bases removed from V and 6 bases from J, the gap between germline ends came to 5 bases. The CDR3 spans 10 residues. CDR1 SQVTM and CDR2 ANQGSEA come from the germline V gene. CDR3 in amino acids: CSVPYEKLFF. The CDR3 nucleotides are TGCAGCGTCCCTTATGAAAAACTGTTTTTT.

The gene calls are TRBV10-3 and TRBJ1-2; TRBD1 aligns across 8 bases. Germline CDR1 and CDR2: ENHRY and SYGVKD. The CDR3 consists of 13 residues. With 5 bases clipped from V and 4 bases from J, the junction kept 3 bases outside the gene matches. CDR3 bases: TGTGCCATCAGTTTAACAGGGGGCTATGGCTACACCTTC. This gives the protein CAISLTGGYGYTF.

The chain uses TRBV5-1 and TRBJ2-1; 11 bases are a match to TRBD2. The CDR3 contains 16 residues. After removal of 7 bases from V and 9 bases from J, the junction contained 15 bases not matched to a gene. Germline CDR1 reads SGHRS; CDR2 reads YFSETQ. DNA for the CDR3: TGCGCCAGCCTCGCATCGTTTAGCGGGGGGGCGGGTGAGCAGTTCTTC. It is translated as CASLASFSGGAGEQFF. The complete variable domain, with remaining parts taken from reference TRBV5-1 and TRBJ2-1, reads KAGVTQTPRYLIKTRGQQVTLSCSPISGHRSVSWYQQTPGQGLQFLFEYFSETQRNKGNFPGRFSGRQFSNSRSEMNVSTLELGDSALYLCASLASFSGGAGEQFFGPGTRLTVL.

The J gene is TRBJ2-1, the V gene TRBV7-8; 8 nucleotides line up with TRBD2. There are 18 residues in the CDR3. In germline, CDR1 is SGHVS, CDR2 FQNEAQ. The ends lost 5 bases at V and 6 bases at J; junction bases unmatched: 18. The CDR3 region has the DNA TGTGCCAGCAGCATTAGTTCCGGGGGGGCGGGGGCACCCAATGAGCAGTTCTTC. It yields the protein CASSISSGGAGAPNEQFF.

Written as DNA, the CDR3 is TGTGCCTGGATAATTGGCCCGGGAATGATGGTGAACACTGAAGCTTTCTTT. Amino acid sequence: CAWIIGPGMMVNTEAFF. The chain combines TRBV30 with TRBJ1-1; D is undetermined. The CDR3 totals 17 residues. V shed 4 bases and J shed 0 bases, with 21 bases lying between them. Per the germline V gene, CDR1 is GTSNPN and CDR2 is SVGIG (reference sequence).

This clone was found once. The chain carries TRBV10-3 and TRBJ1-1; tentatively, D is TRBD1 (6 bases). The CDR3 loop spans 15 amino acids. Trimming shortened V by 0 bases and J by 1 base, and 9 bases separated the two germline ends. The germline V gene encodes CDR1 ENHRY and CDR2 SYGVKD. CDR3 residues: CAISESQGPNTEAFF. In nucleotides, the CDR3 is TGTGCCATCAGTGAGTCTCAGGGGCCGAACACTGAAGCTTTCTTT.

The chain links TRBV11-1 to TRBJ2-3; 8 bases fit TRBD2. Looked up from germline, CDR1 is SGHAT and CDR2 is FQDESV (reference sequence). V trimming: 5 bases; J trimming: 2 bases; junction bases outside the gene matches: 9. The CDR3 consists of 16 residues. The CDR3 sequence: CASSLKSGGATDTQYF. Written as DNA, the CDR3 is TGTGCCAGCAGCCTCAAAAGCGGGGGAGCCACAGATACGCAGTATTTT.

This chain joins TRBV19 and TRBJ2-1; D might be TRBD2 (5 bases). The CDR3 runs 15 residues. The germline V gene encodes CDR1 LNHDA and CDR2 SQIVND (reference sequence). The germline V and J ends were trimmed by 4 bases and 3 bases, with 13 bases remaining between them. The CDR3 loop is CASSTIDGVYNEQFF. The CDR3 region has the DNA TGTGCCAGTAGTACGATAGACGGGGTCTACAATGAGCAGTTCTTC. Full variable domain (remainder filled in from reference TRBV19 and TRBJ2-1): DGGITQSPKYLFRKEGQNVTLSCEQNLNHDAMYWYRQDPGQGLRLIYYSQIVNDFQKGDIAEGYSVSREKKESFPLTVTSAQKNPTAFYLCASSTIDGVYNEQFFGPGTRLTVL.